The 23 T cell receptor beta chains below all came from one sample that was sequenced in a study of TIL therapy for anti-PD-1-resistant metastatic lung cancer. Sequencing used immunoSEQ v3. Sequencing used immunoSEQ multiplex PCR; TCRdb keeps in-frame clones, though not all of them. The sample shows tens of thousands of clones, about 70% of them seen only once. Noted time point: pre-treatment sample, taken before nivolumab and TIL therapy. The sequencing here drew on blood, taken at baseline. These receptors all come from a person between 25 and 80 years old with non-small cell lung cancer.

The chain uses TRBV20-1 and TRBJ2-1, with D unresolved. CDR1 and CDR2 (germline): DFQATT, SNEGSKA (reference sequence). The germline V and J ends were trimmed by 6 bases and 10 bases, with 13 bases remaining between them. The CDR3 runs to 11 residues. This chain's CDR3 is CSAPIGREQFF. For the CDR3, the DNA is TGCAGTGCCCCAATCGGAAGGGAGCAGTTCTTC.

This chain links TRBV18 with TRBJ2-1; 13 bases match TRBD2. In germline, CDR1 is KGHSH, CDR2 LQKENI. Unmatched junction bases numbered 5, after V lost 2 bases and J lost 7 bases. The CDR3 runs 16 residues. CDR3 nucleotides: TGTGCCAGCTCACCAAGAGGGACTAGCGGGATTAATGAGCAGTTCTTC. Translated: CASSPRGTSGINEQFF.

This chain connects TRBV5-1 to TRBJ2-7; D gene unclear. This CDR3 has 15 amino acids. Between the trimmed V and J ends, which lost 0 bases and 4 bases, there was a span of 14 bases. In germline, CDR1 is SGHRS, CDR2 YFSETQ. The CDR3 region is CASSLGRKSLYEQYF. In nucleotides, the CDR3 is TGCGCCAGCAGCTTGGGCAGGAAGTCCCTTTACGAGCAGTACTTC.

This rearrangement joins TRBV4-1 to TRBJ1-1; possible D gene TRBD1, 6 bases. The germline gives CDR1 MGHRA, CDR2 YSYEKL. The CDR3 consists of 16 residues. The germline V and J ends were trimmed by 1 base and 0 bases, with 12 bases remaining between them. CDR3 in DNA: TGCGCCAGCAGCCAAGCTCCGGGACATATGAACACTGAAGCTTTCTTT. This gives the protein CASSQAPGHMNTEAFF.

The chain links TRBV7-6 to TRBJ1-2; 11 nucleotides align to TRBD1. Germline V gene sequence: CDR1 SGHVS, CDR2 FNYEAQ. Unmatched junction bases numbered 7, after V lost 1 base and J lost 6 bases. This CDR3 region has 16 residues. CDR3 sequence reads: CASSLGTGGWLDGYTF. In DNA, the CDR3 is TGTGCCAGCAGCTTAGGGACAGGGGGCTGGTTGGATGGCTACACCTTC. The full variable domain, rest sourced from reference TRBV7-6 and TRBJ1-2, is GAGVSQSPRYKVTKRGQDVALRCDPISGHVSLYWYRQALGQGPEFLTYFNYEAQQDKSGLPNDRFSAERPEGSISTLTIQRTEQRDSAMYRCASSLGTGGWLDGYTFGSGTRLTVV.

The CDR3 nucleotides are TGTGCCAGCCCAGGGTCTTTCACTGAAGCTTTCTTT. Translating gives CASPGSFTEAFF. The genes are TRBV19 and TRBJ1-1, with a tentative D call TRBD1 (5 bases). The CDR3 sequence is 12 residues long. Trimming took 9 bases from V and 4 from J, leaving 12 bases between them. Germline-derived CDR1 and CDR2 are LNHDA and SQIVND (reference sequence).

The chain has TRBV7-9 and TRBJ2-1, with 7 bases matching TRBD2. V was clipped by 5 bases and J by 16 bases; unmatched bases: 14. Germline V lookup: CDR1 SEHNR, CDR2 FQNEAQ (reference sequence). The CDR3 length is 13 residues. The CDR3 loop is CASSAWGGSNPFF. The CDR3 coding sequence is TGTGCCAGCAGCGCCTGGGGCGGGAGTAATCCATTCTTC.

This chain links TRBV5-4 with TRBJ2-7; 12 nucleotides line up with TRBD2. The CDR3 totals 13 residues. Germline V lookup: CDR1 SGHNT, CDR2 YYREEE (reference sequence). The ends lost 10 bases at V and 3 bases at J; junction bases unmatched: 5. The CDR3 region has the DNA TGTGCCGGGGGACTAGCGGGTCGCTACGAGCAGTACTTC. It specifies CAGGLAGRYEQYF.

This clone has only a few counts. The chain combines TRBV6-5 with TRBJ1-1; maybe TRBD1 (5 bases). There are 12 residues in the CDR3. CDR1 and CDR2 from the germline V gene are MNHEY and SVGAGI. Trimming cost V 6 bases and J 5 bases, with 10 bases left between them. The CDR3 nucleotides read TGTGCCAGCAGGGGGCAGGTGACTGAAGCTTTCTTT. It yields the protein CASRGQVTEAFF.

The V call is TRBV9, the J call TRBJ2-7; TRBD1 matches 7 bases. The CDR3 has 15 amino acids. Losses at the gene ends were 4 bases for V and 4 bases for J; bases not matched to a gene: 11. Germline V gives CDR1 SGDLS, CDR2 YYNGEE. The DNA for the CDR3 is TGTGCCAGCAGCCTTTTCTCGGGACAGTATTACGAGCAGTACTTC. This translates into CASSLFSGQYYEQYF.

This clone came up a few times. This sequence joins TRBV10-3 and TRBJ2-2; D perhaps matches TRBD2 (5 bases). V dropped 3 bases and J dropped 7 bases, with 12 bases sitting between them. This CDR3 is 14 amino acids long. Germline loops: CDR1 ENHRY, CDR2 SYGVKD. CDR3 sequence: CAISDVGEIGELFF. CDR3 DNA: TGTGCCATCAGTGATGTTGGGGAGATCGGGGAGCTGTTTTTT.

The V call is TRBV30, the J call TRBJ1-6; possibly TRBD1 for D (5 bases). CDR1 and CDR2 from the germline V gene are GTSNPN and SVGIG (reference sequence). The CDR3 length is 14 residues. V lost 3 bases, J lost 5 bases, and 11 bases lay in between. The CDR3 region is CAWRGRGDNSPLHF. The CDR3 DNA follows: TGTGCCTGGAGAGGGCGAGGGGATAATTCACCCCTCCACTTT.

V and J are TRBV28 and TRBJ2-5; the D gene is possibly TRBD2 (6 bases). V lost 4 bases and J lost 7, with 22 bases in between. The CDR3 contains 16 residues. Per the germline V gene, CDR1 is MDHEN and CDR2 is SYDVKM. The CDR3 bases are TGTGCCAGCAGTTCCACCCAGGGAGGTACTTTTGGGACCCAGTACTTC. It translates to CASSSTQGGTFGTQYF.

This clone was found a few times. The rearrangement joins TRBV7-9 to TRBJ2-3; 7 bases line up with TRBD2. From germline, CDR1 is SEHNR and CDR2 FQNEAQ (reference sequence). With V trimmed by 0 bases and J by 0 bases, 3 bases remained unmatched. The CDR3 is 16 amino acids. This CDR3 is CASSLALAASTDTQYF. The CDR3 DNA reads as TGTGCCAGCAGCTTAGCCCTAGCGGCTAGCACAGATACGCAGTATTTT.

The CDR3 sequence is CASSLGQGGGYTF. CDR3 DNA sequence: TGCGCCAGCAGCTTGGGACAGGGAGGTGGCTACACCTTC. The V gene is TRBV5-1, the J gene TRBJ1-2; TRBD1 aligns across 7 bases. CDR1 is SGHRS and CDR2 is YFSETQ in the germline V gene. The CDR3 runs 13 residues. Unmatched junction bases numbered 3, after V lost 0 bases and J lost 7 bases.

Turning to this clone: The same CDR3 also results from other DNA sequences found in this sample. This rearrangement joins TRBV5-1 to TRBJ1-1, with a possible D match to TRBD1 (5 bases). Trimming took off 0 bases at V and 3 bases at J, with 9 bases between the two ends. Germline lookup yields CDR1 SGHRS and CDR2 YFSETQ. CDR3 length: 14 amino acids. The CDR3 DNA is TGCGCCAGCAGCTTGGCCGGGGGATACACTGAAGCTTTCTTT. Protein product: CASSLAGGYTEAFF.

The CDR3 protein is CASREGLAHLLNTGELFF. CDR3 nucleotide sequence: TGTGCCAGCAGGGAGGGACTAGCCCATCTTCTGAACACCGGGGAGCTGTTTTTT. The genes are TRBV28 and TRBJ2-2; TRBD2 agrees at 9 bases. The length of the CDR3 is 18 residues. Germline V gives CDR1 MDHEN, CDR2 SYDVKM. V was clipped by 6 bases and J by 1 base; unmatched bases: 12.

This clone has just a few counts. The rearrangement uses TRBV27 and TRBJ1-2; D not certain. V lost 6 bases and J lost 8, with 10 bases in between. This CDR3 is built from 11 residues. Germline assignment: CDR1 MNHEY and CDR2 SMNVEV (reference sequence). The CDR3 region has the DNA TGTGCCAGCAGATCTCCCTGGGGCTACACCTTC. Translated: CASRSPWGYTF.

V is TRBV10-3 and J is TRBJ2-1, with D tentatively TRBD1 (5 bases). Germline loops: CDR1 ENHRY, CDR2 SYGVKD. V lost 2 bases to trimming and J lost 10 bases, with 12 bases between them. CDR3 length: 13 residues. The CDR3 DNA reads TGTGCCATCAGTGAGGTAGGGGCCCACGAGCAGTTCTTC. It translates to CAISEVGAHEQFF.

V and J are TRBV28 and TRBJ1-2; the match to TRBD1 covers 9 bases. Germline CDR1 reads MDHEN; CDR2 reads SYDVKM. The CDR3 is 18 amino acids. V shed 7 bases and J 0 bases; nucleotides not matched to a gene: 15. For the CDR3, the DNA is TGTGCCAGCATGTCTAGCGGGACAGGGTTTTGGGCTAACTATGGCTACACCTTC. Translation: CASMSSGTGFWANYGYTF.

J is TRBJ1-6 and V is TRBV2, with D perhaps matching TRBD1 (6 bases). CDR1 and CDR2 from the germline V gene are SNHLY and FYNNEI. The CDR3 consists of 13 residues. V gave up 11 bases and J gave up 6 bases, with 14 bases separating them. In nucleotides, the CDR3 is TGTGCCGGACACAGGGAAGCTAATTCACCCCTCCACTTT. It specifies CAGHREANSPLHF.

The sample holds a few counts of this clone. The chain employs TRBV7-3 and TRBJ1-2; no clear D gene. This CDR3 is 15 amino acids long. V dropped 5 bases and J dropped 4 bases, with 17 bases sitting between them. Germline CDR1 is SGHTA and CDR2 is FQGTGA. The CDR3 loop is CASSPGEGWGYGYTF. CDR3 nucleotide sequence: TGTGCCAGCAGCCCCGGGGAAGGTTGGGGCTATGGCTACACCTTC.

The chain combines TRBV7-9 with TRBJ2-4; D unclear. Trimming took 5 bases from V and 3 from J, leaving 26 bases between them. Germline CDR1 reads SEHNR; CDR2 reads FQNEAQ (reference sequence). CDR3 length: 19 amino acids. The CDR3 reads CASSPLPGKTTKGKNIQYF. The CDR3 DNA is TGTGCCAGCAGCCCCCTCCCGGGCAAAACCACCAAAGGCAAAAACATTCAGTACTTC.